This T cell receptor (beta chain) was sequenced in a study of technical replicates of blood from a handful of donors. Germline V gene sequence: CDR1 SGDLS, CDR2 YYNGEE. CDR3 size: 14 residues. Trimming cost V 4 bases and J 8 bases, with 18 bases left between them. The method was immunoSEQ multiplex PCR; TCRdb's version includes in-frame clones alone and lacks a portion of them. The repertoire holds tens of thousands of clones, with around 94% as singletons. The TCR comes from a human donor in good health. V is TRBV9 and J is TRBJ1-2; D is possibly TRBD1 (5 bases). Sample: T cells isolated from PBMCs. CDR3 coding DNA: TGTGCCAGCAGCCCAGCGCTGGGGCTAAACGGCTACACCTTC. Translation gives CASSPALGLNGYTF.